The 2 T cell receptor beta chains in this list originate from one sample, sequenced in a study of human T cells and chemical hapten exposure. TCRdb recomputed calls from the RACE reads with MiXCR, one row per CDR3 protein. Here the sample spans roughly 180,000 distinct CDR3 sequences, about 14% being singletons. Time point defined: patch test 1, 2 weeks after DPC sensitization. As for treatment: therapeutic diphenylcyclopropenone sensitization with weekly scalp DPC. This specimen consisted of whole blood, obtained in connection with sensitization to the hapten diphenylcyclopropenone (DPC). The origin of the receptors is a woman aged 25-40 years with alopecia areata. Some clones in this sample may be carry-over from other donors' samples.

The chain has TRBV12-3 or TRBV12-4 and TRBJ1-4; TRBD1 might be the D (5 bases). Trimming removed 3 bases from V and 8 bases from J, with 16 bases in between. The CDR3 covers 15 residues. CDR3 sequence reads: CASSLAEGRGEKLFF. The DNA of the CDR3 is TGTGCCAGCAGTTTGGCGGAGGGGAGAGGGGAAAAACTGTTTTTT.

This clonotype was picked up a small number of times. The genes are TRBV28 and TRBJ1-2; D gene unclear. Trimming left V 3 bases short and J 6 bases short, with 14 bases between. The length of the CDR3 is 14 residues. Germline V gene sequence: CDR1 MDHEN, CDR2 SYDVKM. The CDR3 DNA follows: TGTGCCAGCAGTTTCGGTCCGGGCACCGATGGCTACACCTTC. This translates into CASSFGPGTDGYTF.